Listed below are T cell receptor beta chains from one sample, sequenced in a study of T-cell memory formation after mild COVID-19. One entry per CDR3 protein, called by TCRdb with MiXCR from the 5' RACE reads. The repertoire includes roughly 400,000 distinct CDR3 sequences, under 20% of them detected once, and about 22% sits in the top ten. Sequencing used PBMCs or a T cell subset sorted from them (not recorded which). The receptors come from a young man who had mild COVID-19 (a few samples of this study predate the infection). Cell type and time point are not known. Both conserved end residues are part of each CDR3. D genes are given only for firm matches. Rows give clone size only sometimes, using once, few, many, or a class for an expanded clone.

cdr3_aa	cdr3_nt	d_call	clone_size	j_call	v_call
CASCVGVLNEQFF	TGTGCCAGTTGTGTTGGGGTACTCAATGAGCAGTTCTTC	-	-	TRBJ2-1	TRBV28
CASSDGGASTDTQYF	TGTGCCAGCAGTGACGGGGGGGCTAGCACAGATACGCAGTATTTT	-	many	TRBJ2-3	TRBV6-4
CARSLGDRGKNEQFF	TGTGCCAGAAGCTTGGGGGACAGGGGAAAGAATGAGCAGTTCTTC	TRBD1	once	TRBJ2-1	TRBV7-9
CASSYGRMGYTF	TGTGCCAGCAGTTACGGGAGAATGGGCTACACCTTC	-	-	TRBJ1-2	TRBV6-5
CASSRGPTDEKLFF	TGCGCCAGCAGCCGGGGACCTACGGATGAAAAACTGTTTTTT	-	many	TRBJ1-4	TRBV5-1
CASSVGLARGEQFF	TGTGCCAGCAGCGTAGGACTAGCTCGGGGTGAGCAGTTCTTC	TRBD2	few	TRBJ2-1	TRBV7-2
CASSLRGTDTQYF	TGTGCCAGCAGCTTAAGGGGAACAGATACGCAGTATTTT	-	many	TRBJ2-3	TRBV5-4
CASSLIRADNTEAFF	TGCGCCAGCAGCTTGATTCGCGCAGACAACACTGAAGCTTTCTTT	-	many	TRBJ1-1	TRBV5-1
CASSLGFLESNQPQHF	TGTGCCAGCAGCTTAGGGTTCCTAGAGAGCAATCAGCCCCAGCATTTT	-	-	TRBJ1-5	TRBV7-9
CASSLGPNLEQFF	TGTGCCAGCAGCTTGGGACCGAACCTAGAGCAGTTCTTC	-	-	TRBJ2-1	TRBV5-4
CASSLAQGAGNEQFF	TGCGCCAGCAGCTTGGCACAGGGGGCAGGGAATGAGCAGTTCTTC	TRBD1	few	TRBJ2-1	TRBV5-1
CASSRRAGADNSPLHF	TGTGCCAGCAGCCGACGGGCGGGGGCTGATAATTCACCCCTCCACTTT	-	-	TRBJ1-6	TRBV6-5
CASSVVSNTGELFF	TGTGCCAGCAGCGTAGTGTCTAACACCGGGGAGCTGTTTTTT	-	many	TRBJ2-2	TRBV9
CASSPRGSGELFF	TGTGCCAGCAGCCCCCGGGGTTCCGGGGAGCTGTTTTTT	-	-	TRBJ2-2	TRBV9